Given below is one T cell receptor (beta chain) in context. The sample belongs to a study of cytomegalovirus exposure and HLA in healthy donors. TCRdb keeps only in-frame clones here, not all; method: immunoSEQ multiplex PCR. Among roughly 50,000 clones listed, under 95% were seen once. After removal of 6 bases from V and 0 bases from J, the junction contained 11 bases not matched to a gene. The germline V gene has CDR1 SGHTA and CDR2 FQGNSA. The CDR3 totals 16 residues. This chain joins TRBV7-2 and TRBJ2-7, with 7 bases lining up with TRBD2. This receptor was identified in a man between 18 and 29 years old in good health and CMV-seronegative. The sequenced material came from PBMCs. The CDR3 sequence is CASSPFGTTNSYEQYF. The CDR3 DNA is TGTGCCAGCAGTCCATTCGGGACTACGAACTCCTACGAGCAGTACTTC.